This passage covers 9 T cell receptor beta chains from one sample sequenced in a study of blood T cell repertoires in COVID-19. The assay was immunoSEQ multiplex PCR, and TCRdb's table has in-frame clones only and misses some. The data contain 61,000 or so clones, roughly 90% of them singletons. Sequencing input: peripheral blood. These receptors were taken from a woman between 50 and 59 years old with active or convalescent COVID-19.

V usage is TRBV9 and J usage is TRBJ1-6; TRBD1 matches at 10 bases. The CDR3 is 15 residues long. The V and J ends lost 0 bases and 10 bases, in that order; junction bases with no gene match: 4. Germline loops: CDR1 SGDLS, CDR2 YYNGEE. CDR3 in DNA: TGTGCCAGCAGCGTAGAGTGGACAGGGGGGTCACCCCTCCACTTT. Its translation is CASSVEWTGGSPLHF.

This chain uses TRBV19 with TRBJ1-1; TRBD1 matches 10 bases. The CDR3 is made up of 14 amino acids. The germline V gene has CDR1 LNHDA and CDR2 SQIVND (reference sequence). The trim removed 3 bases at V and 6 bases at J, leaving 4 bases unmatched. The CDR3 nucleotides read TGTGCCAGTAGTATCCCGGGACAGGGGCCTGAAGCTTTCTTT. This encodes CASSIPGQGPEAFF.

This clone was recorded once. The rearrangement links TRBV3-1 (or the pseudogene TRBV3-2) to TRBJ1-2, with 8 bases aligning to TRBD1. Per germline, CDR1 LGHDT and CDR2 YNNKEL (reference sequence). Losses at the gene ends were 4 bases for V and 7 bases for J; bases not matched to a gene: 5. CDR3 length: 13 amino acids. The CDR3 bases are TGTGCCAGCAGCCCCGGACAGGGCCGTGGCTACACCTTC. Protein product: CASSPGQGRGYTF.

This rearrangement joins TRBV5-1 to TRBJ1-2; possibly TRBD1 for D (5 bases). Germline loops: CDR1 SGHRS, CDR2 YFSETQ. The CDR3 spans 14 residues. V was shortened by 0 bases and J by 4 bases, with 10 bases between the two germline ends. The CDR3 protein is CASSLEGRGYGYTF. In DNA form, the CDR3 reads TGCGCCAGCAGCTTGGAGGGAAGGGGCTATGGCTACACCTTC.

Of note for this clone: The germline gene is not matched at one end of the junction; a read error may be the cause. This chain uses TRBV10-3 with TRBJ2-3, with D perhaps TRBD1 (6 bases). CDR3 size: 18 residues. CDR1 is ENHRY and CDR2 is SYGVKD in the germline V gene. The CDR3 here is CAISALGLGWRQADTQYF. The CDR3 nucleotides read TGCGCCATCAGCGCCCTTGGGTTGGGGTGGCGACAGGCGGATACGCAGTATTTT.

The chain combines TRBV4-2 with TRBJ2-7, with no clear D. V was clipped by 1 base and J by 2 bases, with 12 bases between them. Germline-derived CDR1 and CDR2 are LGHNA and YNFKEQ. The length of the CDR3 is 15 residues. The CDR3 here is CASSQADTQPYEQYF. Written as DNA, the CDR3 is TGTGCCAGCAGCCAAGCTGACACACAACCCTACGAGCAGTACTTC.

V and J are TRBV11-2 and TRBJ2-2; maybe TRBD1 (5 bases). V lost 1 base, J lost 2 bases, and 8 bases lay in between. Germline V CDR1 and CDR2: SGHAT, FQNNGV. There are 15 residues in the CDR3. CDR3 protein: CASSLGQPNTGELFF. The CDR3 DNA reads TGTGCCAGCAGCTTAGGACAGCCTAACACCGGGGAGCTGTTTTTT.

The chain uses TRBV12-3 or TRBV12-4 and TRBJ2-3; D may be TRBD2 (6 bases). This CDR3 contains 13 residues. The V gene lost 6 bases and the J gene lost 1 base, with 8 bases spanning the gap. In DNA form, the CDR3 reads TGTGCCAGCAGGGGGGGTGGCACAGATACGCAGTATTTT. The encoded protein is CASRGGGTDTQYF.

V usage is TRBV7-9 and J usage is TRBJ1-1; 7 bases match TRBD1. The germline V gene has CDR1 SEHNR and CDR2 FQNEAQ (reference sequence). Trimming took 6 bases from V and 10 from J; bases not matched to a gene: 11. The CDR3 consists of 13 residues. The CDR3 region has the DNA TGTGCCAGCAGTGGACAGGACCAAATCGGAGCTTTCTTT. Translation: CASSGQDQIGAFF.